Each of the 31 T cell receptor beta chains below was sequenced from the same sample in a study of blood T cells in healthy people across ages. A second PCR, run for roughly 7 to 12 cycles, used a sample-barcoded 5' primer plus a J-beta primer mix. TCRdb called the 5' RACE reads again in MiXCR, with one record for every CDR3 protein. This table has about 770,000 distinct CDR3 sequences, 40% to 50% appearing once. Sequenced sample: blood. All receptors derive from a man aged 55 to 70 in good health.

The chain recombines TRBV6-6 with TRBJ1-1, with 8 bases fitting TRBD1. Per the germline V gene, CDR1 is MNHNY and CDR2 is SVGAGI (reference sequence). The junction had 4 bases not matched to a gene; V was cut back by 6 bases and J by 1 base. The CDR3 spans 14 residues. The CDR3 protein is CASRNDRGNTEAFF. The CDR3 DNA sequence: TGTGCCAGCAGAAACGACAGGGGGAACACTGAAGCTTTCTTT.

The rearrangement links TRBV12-3 or TRBV12-4 to TRBJ2-1; 10 bases match TRBD2. There are 14 residues in the CDR3. V trimming: 10 bases; J trimming: 4 bases; junction bases outside the gene matches: 7. Written as DNA, the CDR3 is TGTGCCAACATGATGACTAGCGGGTACAATGAGCAGTTCTTC. Translated, it gives CANMMTSGYNEQFF.

Remarks on this clonotype: A much larger clonotype is one base distant, so this may be a read error. This rearrangement joins TRBV6-5 to TRBJ2-1; D perhaps matches TRBD2 (6 bases). Trimming cost V 10 bases and J 9 bases, with 22 bases left between them. The CDR3 totals 14 residues. The germline V gene has CDR1 MNHEY and CDR2 SVGAGI. The CDR3 reads CATSVSGGVTEQFF. The CDR3 nucleotides read TGTGCCACCTCCGTCAGTGGCGGGGTGACTGAGCAGTTCTTC.

The chain is built from TRBV6-6 and TRBJ2-3; the D gene is possibly TRBD2 (7 bases). This CDR3 is 15 amino acids long. Trimming took 5 bases from V and 3 from J, leaving 15 bases between them. CDR1 MNHNY and CDR2 SVGAGI come from the germline V gene (reference sequence). DNA of the CDR3: TGTGCCAGCAGTCAACAGGGAGGGTCGACAGATACGCAGTATTTT. Protein: CASSQQGGSTDTQYF.

This clonotype has more than one count but fewer than ten. CDR3 in DNA: TGCGCCAGCAGCCTAAGGACAGGACTTGGCAATGAGCAGTTCTTC. Its translation: CASSLRTGLGNEQFF. The V gene is TRBV4-3, the J gene TRBJ2-1, with 7 positions matching TRBD1. The germline gives CDR1 LGHNA, CDR2 YSLEER. The CDR3 loop spans 15 amino acids. The J segment lost 6 bases and the V segment lost 4 bases, leaving 9 bases of the junction unmatched.

V usage is TRBV4-1 and J usage is TRBJ1-3; D possibly corresponds to TRBD1 (5 bases). Looked up from germline, CDR1 is MGHRA and CDR2 is YSYEKL. The CDR3 sequence is 14 residues long. Trimming took off 1 base at V and 4 bases at J, with 8 bases between the two ends. The CDR3 nucleotides read TGCGCCAGCAGCCAAGTGGGGGACGGAAACACCATATATTTT. Protein sequence: CASSQVGDGNTIYF.

This clonotype was observed a few times. The chain combines TRBV12-3 or TRBV12-4 with TRBJ2-7; maybe TRBD2 (6 bases). V dropped 9 bases and J dropped 4 bases, with 13 bases sitting between them. This CDR3 region has 12 residues. CDR3 nucleotides: TGTGCCAGTCGGGGAGGACTATACGAGCAGTACTTC. This gives the protein CASRGGLYEQYF.

V usage is TRBV18 and J usage is TRBJ2-5; 8 bases match TRBD1. CDR1 and CDR2 (germline): KGHSH, LQKENI. Unmatched junction bases numbered 11, after V lost 4 bases and J lost 1 base. The CDR3 is 17 amino acids. The CDR3, as DNA: TGTGCCAGCTCACTAACGCCAGGGGGCGCATCCCAAGAGACCCAGTACTTC. This sequence encodes CASSLTPGGASQETQYF.

V is TRBV28 and J is TRBJ1-2, with TRBD1 matching over 7 bases. V was clipped by 5 bases and J by 4 bases; unmatched bases: 16. Germline assignment: CDR1 MDHEN and CDR2 SYDVKM. The CDR3 contains 17 residues. The chain's CDR3 is CASSPGGGQAFSYGYTF. In DNA, the CDR3 is TGTGCCAGCAGTCCCGGGGGTGGACAGGCGTTCTCCTATGGCTACACCTTC.

This clonotype was detected ten times or more. CDR3 bases: TGTGCCAGCAGCCCCCGGACAGGGGGCTCCTACGAGCAGTACTTC. Translated, it gives CASSPRTGGSYEQYF. The rearrangement joins TRBV7-2 to TRBJ2-7, with 10 bases aligning to TRBD1. Trimming took 5 bases from V and 0 from J; bases not matched to a gene: 4. In germline, CDR1 is SGHTA, CDR2 FQGNSA. The CDR3 runs to 15 residues.

This clonotype showed up just a few times. The V gene is TRBV2, the J gene TRBJ2-5, with 7 bases that match TRBD1. V dropped 5 bases and J dropped 11; count of bases not matched to a gene: 5. The CDR3 runs to 11 residues. Germline V gene lookup returns CDR1 SNHLY and CDR2 FYNNEI. This CDR3 reads CASSPTGVQYF. The CDR3 region has the DNA TGTGCCAGCAGTCCAACAGGGGTGCAGTACTTC.

This clonotype was observed a few times. The V gene is TRBV4-1, the J gene TRBJ1-1; D call uncertain. The CDR3 is 13 residues long. The V end lost 3 bases, the J end lost 1 base, and 6 bases lay between the germline ends. Germline CDR1 MGHRA, CDR2 YSYEKL. The DNA for the CDR3 is TGCGCCAGCAGCCATGAGGGGAACACTGAAGCTTTCTTT. The encoded protein is CASSHEGNTEAFF.

Regarding this clonotype: The junction shows a germline mismatch at one end, possibly a read error. J is TRBJ2-3 and V is TRBV7-2; D call uncertain. From germline, CDR1 is SGHTA and CDR2 FQGNSA. There are 18 residues in the CDR3. The CDR3 bases are TGTGCCGGCAGCTTTTTCGGTTGGCGTGTTGAACGCACAGATACGCAGTATTTT. It encodes CAGSFFGWRVERTDTQYF.

This clonotype was counted a few times. This chain joins TRBV4-1 and TRBJ2-1; 10 nucleotides agree with TRBD2. Trimming removed 3 bases from V and 4 bases from J; junction bases left unmatched: 9. Germline assignment: CDR1 MGHRA and CDR2 YSYEKL. There are 17 residues in the CDR3. Here the CDR3 reads CASSQISGGIPYNEQFF. The CDR3 nucleotides read TGCGCCAGCAGCCAGATTAGCGGGGGGATCCCTTACAATGAGCAGTTCTTC.

This sequence joins TRBV7-2 and TRBJ2-4, with a weak D call TRBD2 (5 bases). The CDR3 has 14 amino acids. In germline, CDR1 is SGHTA, CDR2 FQGNSA. The V end was cut by 3 bases, the J end by 13 bases, with 19 bases between. The CDR3 bases are TGTGCCAGCAGCTTGGTCGCGGGCCACAATGAGCAGTACTTC. The encoded protein is CASSLVAGHNEQYF. The variable domain in full, with the rest retrieved from reference TRBV7-2 and TRBJ2-4, is GAGVSQSPSNKVTEKGKDVELRCDPISGHTALYWYRQSLGQGLEFLIYFQGNSAPDKSGLPSDRFSAERTGGSVSTLTIQRTQQEDSAVYLCASSLVAGHNEQYFGAGTRLSVL.

The gene calls are TRBV18 and TRBJ2-4; 13 bases fit TRBD2. The better agreement between TRBJ2-5 and the DNA end casts doubt on the J call. The CDR3 is made up of 18 amino acids. CDR1 KGHSH and CDR2 LQKENI come from the germline V gene. The CDR3 sequence is CASSPVLAGGPSLETQYF. CDR3 sequence (DNA): TGTGCCAGCTCACCGGTACTAGCGGGGGGGCCTTCGTTGGAGACCCAGTACTTC.

Only a few counts were recorded for this clonotype. The rearrangement uses TRBV2 and TRBJ1-2; 9 positions agree with TRBD1. The CDR3 contains 14 residues. V was clipped by 8 bases and J by 3 bases; unmatched bases: 7. Germline V gene data show CDR1 as SNHLY and CDR2 as FYNNEI. For the CDR3, the DNA is TGTGCCAGCGAAGGGGGACAGGGTGACTATGGCTACACCTTC. Amino acids: CASEGGQGDYGYTF. The full variable domain, with the rest looked up from reference TRBV2 and TRBJ1-2, is EPEVTQTPSHQVTQMGQEVILRCVPISNHLYFYWYRQILGQKVEFLVSFYNNEISEKSEIFDDQFSVERPDGSNFTLKIRSTKLEDSAMYFCASEGGQGDYGYTFGSGTRLTVV.

This clonotype has more than one count but fewer than ten. The rearrangement joins TRBV2 to TRBJ2-5; 7 nucleotides line up with TRBD1. Germline loops: CDR1 SNHLY, CDR2 FYNNEI. This CDR3 contains 11 residues. Trimming cost V 9 bases and J 7 bases; bases outside gene matches: 5. The CDR3 is CASGQERTQYF. The CDR3 nucleotides read TGTGCCAGTGGACAGGAGCGGACCCAGTACTTC.

This sequence joins TRBV18 and TRBJ2-7; D is ambiguous. Germline V gene sequence: CDR1 KGHSH, CDR2 LQKENI. V was pared by 6 bases and J by 4 bases, with 10 bases between. This CDR3 contains 12 residues. CDR3 nucleotides: TGTGCCAGCTCCCACGAAGGTTACGAGCAGTACTTC. As protein: CASSHEGYEQYF.

This clonotype has more than one count but fewer than ten. The V call is TRBV7-2, the J call TRBJ2-2, with D tentatively TRBD1 (6 bases). CDR1 and CDR2 from the germline V gene are SGHTA and FQGNSA. The CDR3 spans 14 residues. V was pared by 5 bases and J by 5 bases, with 12 bases between. The CDR3 loop reads CASSKNGQTGELFF. The CDR3 DNA sequence: TGTGCCAGCAGCAAGAATGGACAGACCGGGGAGCTGTTTTTT. Filled out from reference TRBV7-2 and TRBJ2-2, the complete variable domain reads GAGVSQSPSNKVTEKGKDVELRCDPISGHTALYWYRQSLGQGLEFLIYFQGNSAPDKSGLPSDRFSAERTGGSVSTLTIQRTQQEDSAVYLCASSKNGQTGELFFGEGSRLTVL.

This sequence joins TRBV20-1 and TRBJ2-3; D is perhaps TRBD2 (5 bases). Germline V gene data show CDR1 as DFQATT and CDR2 as SNEGSKA (reference sequence). The ends were cut back, 5 bases at V and 0 bases at J, with 15 bases in the middle. The CDR3 runs to 15 residues. The DNA for the CDR3 is TGCAGTGCTCTAAGCTTAACGGGGAGCACAGATACGCAGTATTTT. It encodes CSALSLTGSTDTQYF.

This sequence joins TRBV6-2 or TRBV6-3 and TRBJ2-4, with D possibly matching TRBD1 (6 bases). The DNA matches TRBJ2-7 better at its end, which makes the J call doubtful. The length of the CDR3 is 16 residues. The germline gives CDR1 MNHEY, CDR2 SVGEGT. The CDR3 sequence: CASSSSVRDTSYEQYF. CDR3 DNA: TGTGCCAGCAGCTCGTCCGTCCGGGACACTTCCTACGAGCAGTACTTC.

The chain combines TRBV11-2 with TRBJ2-4; tentatively, D is TRBD1 (7 bases). Judging by the DNA end, TRBJ2-5 fits better; the J call may be wrong. Looked up from germline, CDR1 is SGHAT and CDR2 is FQNNGV. The CDR3 has 17 amino acids. CDR3 amino acids: CASSQGTVEGLGGTQYF. In DNA, the CDR3 is TGTGCCAGCAGCCAAGGGACAGTCGAGGGTCTGGGAGGGACCCAGTACTTC.

The chain uses TRBV7-9 and TRBJ1-1, with TRBD1 matching over 7 bases. Germline CDR1 reads SEHNR; CDR2 reads FQNEAQ (reference sequence). CDR3 length: 15 residues. V was clipped by 5 bases and J by 2 bases; unmatched bases: 8. In DNA form, the CDR3 reads TGTGCCAGCAGCCCCTCCCAGGGGGAAAACACTGAAGCTTTCTTT. Translated: CASSPSQGENTEAFF.

The J gene is TRBJ2-5, the V gene TRBV7-6; perhaps TRBD1 as D (6 bases). V dropped 0 bases and J dropped 3 bases, with 8 bases sitting between them. Germline CDR1 SGHVS, CDR2 FNYEAQ. CDR3 size: 14 residues. CDR3 region: CASSLARTEETQYF. DNA for the CDR3: TGTGCCAGCAGCTTAGCCCGGACAGAAGAGACCCAGTACTTC.

In its sample, this clonotype was seen once. The chain couples TRBV7-2 to TRBJ2-7; D uncertain. The V gene lost 1 base and the J gene lost 0 bases, with 13 bases spanning the gap. From germline, CDR1 is SGHTA and CDR2 FQGNSA. This CDR3 contains 16 residues. The CDR3 nucleotides are TGTGCCAGCAGCTTAGATCACCAGACCCGCTCCTACGAGCAGTACTTC. It encodes CASSLDHQTRSYEQYF.

The rearrangement uses TRBV6-1 and TRBJ2-3; D not certain. The CDR3 loop spans 13 amino acids. V was shortened by 2 bases and J by 6 bases, with 9 bases between the two germline ends. Germline loops: CDR1 MNHNS, CDR2 SASEGT. DNA of the CDR3: TGTGCCAGCAGTGAACATGTTGCGGATACGCAGTATTTT. The encoded protein is CASSEHVADTQYF.

This clonotype has only one observation. This sequence joins TRBV20-1 and TRBJ2-6, with 8 bases matching TRBD2. V trimming: 3 bases; J trimming: 2 bases; junction bases outside the gene matches: 3. Looked up from germline, CDR1 is DFQATT and CDR2 is SNEGSKA (reference sequence). This CDR3 has 15 residues. CDR3 in amino acids: CSASYGRAGANVLTF. CDR3 coding DNA: TGCAGTGCTAGTTACGGGAGGGCTGGGGCCAACGTCCTGACTTTC.

This clonotype has only a few counts. The rearrangement joins TRBV25-1 to TRBJ2-4; 11 bases fit TRBD1. The CDR3 spans 16 residues. Losses at the gene ends were 8 bases for V and 2 bases for J; bases not matched to a gene: 8. Per germline, CDR1 MGHDK and CDR2 SYGVNS. CDR3 region: CASRWGTGGSKNIQYF. Written as DNA, the CDR3 is TGTGCCAGCCGATGGGGGACAGGGGGTTCCAAAAACATTCAGTACTTC.

V usage is TRBV20-1 and J usage is TRBJ2-3; D might be TRBD1 (5 bases). The germline CDR1 and CDR2 sequences are DFQATT and SNEGSKA (reference sequence). Deletions cut 4 bases from V and 2 bases from J, with 22 bases between. This CDR3 has 17 amino acids. In DNA, the CDR3 is TGCAGTGCTAATCCACTTAAAGGGGCAGGCCACACAGATACGCAGTATTTT. Translation: CSANPLKGAGHTDTQYF.

This clonotype appeared many times. The rearrangement links TRBV10-3 to TRBJ2-4; the D gene is possibly TRBD1 (6 bases). Trimming stripped 0 bases from V and 1 base from J, with 13 bases between. CDR3 length: 17 residues. The germline CDR1 and CDR2 sequences are ENHRY and SYGVKD. CDR3 sequence (DNA): TGTGCCATCAGTGAGTCTATGACAGGTATCGCCAAAAACATTCAGTACTTC. This gives the protein CAISESMTGIAKNIQYF.